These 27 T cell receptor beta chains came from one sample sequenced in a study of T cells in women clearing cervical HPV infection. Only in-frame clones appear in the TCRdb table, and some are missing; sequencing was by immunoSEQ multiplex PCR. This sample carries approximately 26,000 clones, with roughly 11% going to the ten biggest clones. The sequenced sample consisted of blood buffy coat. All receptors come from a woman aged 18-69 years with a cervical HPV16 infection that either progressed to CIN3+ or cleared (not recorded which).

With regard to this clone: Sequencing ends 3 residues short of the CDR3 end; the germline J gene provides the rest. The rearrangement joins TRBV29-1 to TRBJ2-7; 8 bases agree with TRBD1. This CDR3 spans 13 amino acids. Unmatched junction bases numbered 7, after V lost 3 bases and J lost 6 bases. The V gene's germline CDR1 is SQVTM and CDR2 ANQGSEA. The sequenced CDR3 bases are TGCAGCGTTGAGACAGGGGCAACCCTCGAG. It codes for CSVETGATLE. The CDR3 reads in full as CSVETGATLEQYF.

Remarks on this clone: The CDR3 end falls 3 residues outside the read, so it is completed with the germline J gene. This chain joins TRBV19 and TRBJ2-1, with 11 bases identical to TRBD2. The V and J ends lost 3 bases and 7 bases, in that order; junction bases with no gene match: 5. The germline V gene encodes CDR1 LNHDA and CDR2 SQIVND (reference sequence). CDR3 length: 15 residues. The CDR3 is CASSIGTSGRNEQFF. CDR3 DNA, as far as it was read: TGTGCCAGTAGTATCGGTACTAGCGGGAGAAATGAG.

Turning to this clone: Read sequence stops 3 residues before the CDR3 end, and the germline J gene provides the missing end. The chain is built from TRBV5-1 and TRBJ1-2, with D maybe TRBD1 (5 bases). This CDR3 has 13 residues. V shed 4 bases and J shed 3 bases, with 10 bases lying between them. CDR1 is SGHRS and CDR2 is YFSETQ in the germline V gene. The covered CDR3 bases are TGCGCCAGCAGCCAGGGATACGACTATGGC. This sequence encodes CASSQGYDYG. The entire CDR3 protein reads CASSQGYDYGYTF.

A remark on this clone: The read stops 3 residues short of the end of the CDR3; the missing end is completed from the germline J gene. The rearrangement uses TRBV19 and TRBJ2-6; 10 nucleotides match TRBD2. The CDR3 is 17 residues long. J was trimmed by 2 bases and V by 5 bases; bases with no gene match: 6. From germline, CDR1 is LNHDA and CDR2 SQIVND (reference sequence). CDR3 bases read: TGTGCCAGTAGTCGCCTAGCGGGAGAGGCTGGGGCCAACGTC. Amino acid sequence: CASSRLAGEAGANV. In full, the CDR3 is CASSRLAGEAGANVLTF.

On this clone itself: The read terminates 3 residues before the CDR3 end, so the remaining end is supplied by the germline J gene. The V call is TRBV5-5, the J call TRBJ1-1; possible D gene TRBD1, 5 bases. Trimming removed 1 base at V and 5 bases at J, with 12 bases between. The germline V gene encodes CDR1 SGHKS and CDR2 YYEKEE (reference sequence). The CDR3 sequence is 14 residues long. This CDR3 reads CASSLRRGGTEAFF. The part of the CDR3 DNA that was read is TGTGCCAGCAGCTTGCGTCGGGGGGGGACTGAA.

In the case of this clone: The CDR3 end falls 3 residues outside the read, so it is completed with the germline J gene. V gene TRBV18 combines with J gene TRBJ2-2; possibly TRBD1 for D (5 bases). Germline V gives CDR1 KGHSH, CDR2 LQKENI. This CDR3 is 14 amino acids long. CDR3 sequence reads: CASSPETANSPLFF. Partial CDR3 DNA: TGTGCCAGCTCACCAGAGACAGCAAATTCACCG.

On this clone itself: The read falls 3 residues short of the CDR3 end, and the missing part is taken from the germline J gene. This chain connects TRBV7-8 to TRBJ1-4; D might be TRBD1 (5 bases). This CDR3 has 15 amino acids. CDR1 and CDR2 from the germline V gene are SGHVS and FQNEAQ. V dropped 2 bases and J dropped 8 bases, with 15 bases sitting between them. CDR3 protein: CASSLLGEQGEKLFF. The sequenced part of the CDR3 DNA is TGTGCCAGCAGCTTATTAGGGGAGCAGGGAGAAAAA. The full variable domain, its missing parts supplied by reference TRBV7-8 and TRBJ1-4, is GAGVSQSPRYKVAKRGQDVALRCDPISGHVSLFWYQQALGQGPEFLTYFQNEAQLDKSGLPSDRFFAERPEGSVSTLKIQRTQQEDSAVYLCASSLLGEQGEKLFFGSGTQLSVL.

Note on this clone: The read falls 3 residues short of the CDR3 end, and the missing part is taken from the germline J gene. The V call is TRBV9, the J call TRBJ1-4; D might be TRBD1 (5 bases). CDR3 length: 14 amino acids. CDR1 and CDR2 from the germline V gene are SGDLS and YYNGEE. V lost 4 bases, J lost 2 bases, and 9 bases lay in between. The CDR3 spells CASSLDSTNEKLFF. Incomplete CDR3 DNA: TGTGCCAGCAGCCTAGACAGTACTAATGAAAAA.

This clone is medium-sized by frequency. Partial CDR3 DNA: TGTGCCAGCAGCCCCGAGGGCCCGGGGACG. Residues: CASSPEGPGT. The entire CDR3 protein is CASSPEGPGTQYF. This chain connects TRBV7-3 to TRBJ2-3; possible D gene TRBD2, 5 bases. The CDR3 is cut off 3 residues early in the read; its end comes from the germline J gene. Germline loops: CDR1 SGHTA, CDR2 FQGTGA. The CDR3 contains 13 residues.

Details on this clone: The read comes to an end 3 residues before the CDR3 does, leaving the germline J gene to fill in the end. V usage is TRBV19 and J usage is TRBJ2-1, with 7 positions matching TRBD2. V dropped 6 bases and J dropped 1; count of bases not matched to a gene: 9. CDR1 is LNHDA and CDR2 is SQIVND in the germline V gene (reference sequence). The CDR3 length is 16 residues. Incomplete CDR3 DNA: TGTGCCAGTAGGACCCTTAGGCGGGGGTCCTACAATGAG. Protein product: CASRTLRRGSYNE. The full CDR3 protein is CASRTLRRGSYNEQFF.

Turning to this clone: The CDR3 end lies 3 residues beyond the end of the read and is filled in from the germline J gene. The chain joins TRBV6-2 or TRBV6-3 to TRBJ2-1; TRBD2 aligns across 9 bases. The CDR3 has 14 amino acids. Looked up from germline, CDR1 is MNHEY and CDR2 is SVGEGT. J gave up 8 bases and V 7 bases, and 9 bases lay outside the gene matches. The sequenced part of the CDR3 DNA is TGTGCCAGCAAGGCGGGAGGGAGTAGCTATGAG. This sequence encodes CASKAGGSSYE. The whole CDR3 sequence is CASKAGGSSYEQFF.

The CDR3 here is CASTGMANTGELFF. The part of the CDR3 DNA that was read is TGTGCCAGCACGGGGATGGCGAACACCGGGGAG. The gene calls are TRBV18 and TRBJ2-2; D may be TRBD2 (5 bases). The read ends 3 residues early relative to the CDR3; the germline J gene fills the gap. The V gene lost 8 bases and the J gene lost 0 bases, with 10 bases spanning the gap. Per germline, CDR1 KGHSH and CDR2 LQKENI. The CDR3 spans 14 residues.

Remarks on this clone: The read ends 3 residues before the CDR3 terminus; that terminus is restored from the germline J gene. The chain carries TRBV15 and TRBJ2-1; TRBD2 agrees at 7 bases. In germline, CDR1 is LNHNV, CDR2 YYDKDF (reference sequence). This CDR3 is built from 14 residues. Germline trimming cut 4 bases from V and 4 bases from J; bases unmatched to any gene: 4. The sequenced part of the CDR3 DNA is TGTGCCACCAGCACGGGACTATATTACAATGAG. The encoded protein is CATSTGLYYNE. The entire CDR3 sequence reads CATSTGLYYNEQFF.

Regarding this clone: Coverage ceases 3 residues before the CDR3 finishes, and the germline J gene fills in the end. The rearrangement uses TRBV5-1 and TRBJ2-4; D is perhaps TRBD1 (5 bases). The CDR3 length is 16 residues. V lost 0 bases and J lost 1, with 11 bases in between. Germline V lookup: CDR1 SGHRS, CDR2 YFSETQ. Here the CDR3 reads CASSLDGRQAKNIQYF. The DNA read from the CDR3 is TGCGCCAGCAGCTTGGACGGCAGACAGGCCAAAAACATT. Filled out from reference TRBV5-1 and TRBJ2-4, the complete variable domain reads KAGVTQTPRYLIKTRGQQVTLSCSPISGHRSVSWYQQTPGQGLQFLFEYFSETQRNKGNFPGRFSGRQFSNSRSEMNVSTLELGDSALYLCASSLDGRQAKNIQYFGAGTRLSVL.

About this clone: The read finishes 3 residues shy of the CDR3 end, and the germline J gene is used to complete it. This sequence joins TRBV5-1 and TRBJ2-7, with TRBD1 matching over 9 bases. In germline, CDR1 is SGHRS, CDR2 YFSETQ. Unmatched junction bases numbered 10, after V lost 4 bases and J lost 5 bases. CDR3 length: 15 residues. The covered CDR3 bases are TGCGCCAGCAGCCCCGGGACAGGGCTTTCGAACGAG. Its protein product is CASSPGTGLSNE. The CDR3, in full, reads CASSPGTGLSNEQYF.

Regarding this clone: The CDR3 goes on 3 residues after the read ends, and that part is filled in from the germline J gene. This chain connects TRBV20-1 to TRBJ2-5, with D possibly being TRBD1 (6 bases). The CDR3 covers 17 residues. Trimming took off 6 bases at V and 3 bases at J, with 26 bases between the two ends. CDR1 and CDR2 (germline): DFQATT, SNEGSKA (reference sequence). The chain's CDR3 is CSANLQRTARIKETQYF. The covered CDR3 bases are TGCAGTGCCAACCTCCAAAGGACAGCAAGAATCAAAGAGACC.

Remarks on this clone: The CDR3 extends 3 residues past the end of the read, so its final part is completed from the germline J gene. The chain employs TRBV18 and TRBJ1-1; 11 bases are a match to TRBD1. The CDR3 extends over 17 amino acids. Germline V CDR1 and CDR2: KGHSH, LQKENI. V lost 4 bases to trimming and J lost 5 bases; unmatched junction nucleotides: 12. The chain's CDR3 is CASSRGQGATSRTEAFF. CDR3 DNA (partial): TGTGCCAGCTCACGCGGACAGGGGGCTACATCGAGAACTGAA.

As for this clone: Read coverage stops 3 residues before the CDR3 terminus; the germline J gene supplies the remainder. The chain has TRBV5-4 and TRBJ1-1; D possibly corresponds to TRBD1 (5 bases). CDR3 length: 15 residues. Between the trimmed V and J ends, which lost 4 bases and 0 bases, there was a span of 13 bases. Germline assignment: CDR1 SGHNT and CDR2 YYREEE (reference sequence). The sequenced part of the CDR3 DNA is TGTGCCAGCAGCCGATTTGGGGCCATGAACACTGAA. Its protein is CASSRFGAMNTE. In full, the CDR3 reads CASSRFGAMNTEAFF.

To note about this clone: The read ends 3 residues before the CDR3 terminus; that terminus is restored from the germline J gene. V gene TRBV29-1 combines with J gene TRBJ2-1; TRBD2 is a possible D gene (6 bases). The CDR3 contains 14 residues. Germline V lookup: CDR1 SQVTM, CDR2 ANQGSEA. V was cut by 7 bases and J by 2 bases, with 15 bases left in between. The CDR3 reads CSAQLAITYNEQFF. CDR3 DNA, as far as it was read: TGCAGCGCCCAACTAGCTATCACCTACAATGAG.

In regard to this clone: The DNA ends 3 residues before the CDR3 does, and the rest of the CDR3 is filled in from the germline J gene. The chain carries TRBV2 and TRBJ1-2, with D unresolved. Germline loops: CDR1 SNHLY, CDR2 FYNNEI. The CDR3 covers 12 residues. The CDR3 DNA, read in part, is TGTGCCAGCAGTGAAGGTCTTTTAGGC. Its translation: CASSEGLLG. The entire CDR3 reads CASSEGLLGYTF.

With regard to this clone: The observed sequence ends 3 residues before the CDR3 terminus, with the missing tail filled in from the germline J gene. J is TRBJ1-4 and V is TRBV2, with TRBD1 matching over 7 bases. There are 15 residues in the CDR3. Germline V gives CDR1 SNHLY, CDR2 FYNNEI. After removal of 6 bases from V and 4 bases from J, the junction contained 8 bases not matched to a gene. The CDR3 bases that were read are TGTGCCAGCAGAGGGACAGACGGGGATAATGAAAAA. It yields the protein CASRGTDGDNEK. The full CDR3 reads CASRGTDGDNEKLFF. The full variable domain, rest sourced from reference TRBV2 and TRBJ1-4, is EPEVTQTPSHQVTQMGQEVILRCVPISNHLYFYWYRQILGQKVEFLVSFYNNEISEKSEIFDDQFSVERPDGSNFTLKIRSTKLEDSAMYFCASRGTDGDNEKLFFGSGTQLSVL.

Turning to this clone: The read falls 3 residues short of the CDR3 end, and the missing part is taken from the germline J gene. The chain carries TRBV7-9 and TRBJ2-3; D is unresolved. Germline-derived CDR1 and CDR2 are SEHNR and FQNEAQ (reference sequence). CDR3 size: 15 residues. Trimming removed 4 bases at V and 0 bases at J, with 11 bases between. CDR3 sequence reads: CASSYLAGSTDTQYF. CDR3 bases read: TGTGCCAGCAGCTACTTAGCTGGAAGCACAGATACG.

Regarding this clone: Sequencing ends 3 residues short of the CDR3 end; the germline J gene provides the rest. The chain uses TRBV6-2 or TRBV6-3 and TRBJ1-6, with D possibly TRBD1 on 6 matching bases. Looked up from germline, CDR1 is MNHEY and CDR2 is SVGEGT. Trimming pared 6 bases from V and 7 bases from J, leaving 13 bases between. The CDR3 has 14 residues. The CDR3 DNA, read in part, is TGTGCCAGCAGGAACGGCAGGGGAAATTCACCC. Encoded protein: CASRNGRGNSP. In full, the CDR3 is CASRNGRGNSPLHF.

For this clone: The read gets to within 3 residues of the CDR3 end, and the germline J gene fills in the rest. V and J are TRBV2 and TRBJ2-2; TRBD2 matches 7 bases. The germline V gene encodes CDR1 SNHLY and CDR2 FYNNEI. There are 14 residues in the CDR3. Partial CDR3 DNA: TGTGCCAGCAGTGTTAGACTGGGGGGGGAAAAG. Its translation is CASSVRLGGEK. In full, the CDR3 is CASSVRLGGEKLFF.

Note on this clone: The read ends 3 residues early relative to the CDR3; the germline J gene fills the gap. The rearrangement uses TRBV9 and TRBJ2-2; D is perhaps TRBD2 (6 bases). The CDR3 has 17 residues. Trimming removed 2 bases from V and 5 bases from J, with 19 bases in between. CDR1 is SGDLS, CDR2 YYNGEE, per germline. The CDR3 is CASSVSSSGGTTGELFF. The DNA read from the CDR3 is TGTGCCAGCAGCGTCTCCTCCTCCGGGGGAACTACCGGGGAG.

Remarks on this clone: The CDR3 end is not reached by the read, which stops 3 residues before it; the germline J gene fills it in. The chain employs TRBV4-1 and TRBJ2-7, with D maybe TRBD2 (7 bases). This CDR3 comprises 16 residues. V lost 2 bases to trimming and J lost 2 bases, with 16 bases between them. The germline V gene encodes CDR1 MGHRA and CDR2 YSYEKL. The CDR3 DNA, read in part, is TGCGCCAGCAGCCAAACCCCCGGGGAGGGGGCCTACGAG. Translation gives CASSQTPGEGAYE. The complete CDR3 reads CASSQTPGEGAYEQYF.

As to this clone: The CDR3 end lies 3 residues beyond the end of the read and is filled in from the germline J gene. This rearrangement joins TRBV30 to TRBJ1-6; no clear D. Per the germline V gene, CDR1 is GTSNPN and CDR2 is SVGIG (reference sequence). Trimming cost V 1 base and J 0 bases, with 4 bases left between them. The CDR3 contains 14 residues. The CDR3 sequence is CAWSAGSYNSPLHF. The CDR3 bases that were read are TGTGCCTGGAGTGCAGGCTCCTATAATTCACCC.